The source of this T cell receptor beta chain is a study of OX40 agonist ivuxolimab in advanced cancers. Looking at the study overall: The patients' treatment was ivuxolimab, an agonistic anti-OX40 (CD134) antibody.

Generated by immunoSEQ multiplex PCR, the TCRdb table keeps only in-frame clones and is missing some. The sample lists tens of thousands of clones, under 95% occurring once. V dropped 0 bases and J dropped 7 bases, with 16 bases sitting between them. This CDR3 is built from 16 residues. Looked up from germline, CDR1 is LGHNA and CDR2 is YSLEER. This specimen consisted of CD4+ or CD8+ T cells sorted from blood, obtained in a trial of the OX40 agonist ivuxolimab. The receptor was isolated from an adult with an advanced solid tumor such as melanoma, head and neck, liver or kidney cancer. The rearrangement joins TRBV4-3 to TRBJ1-5; possible D gene TRBD1, 5 bases. The CDR3 sequence is CASSQDGDSTRQPQHF. Here the CDR3 DNA reads TGCGCCAGCAGCCAAGACGGTGACAGTACAAGACAGCCCCAGCATTTT.